The T cell receptor beta chain under discussion was sequenced for a study of T cells after somatic rescue of genetic block. Assay: immunoSEQ multiplex PCR; the TCRdb copy retains only in-frame clones and omits some. The sample shows around 67,000 clones, approximately 91% of them seen only once. This CDR3 is built from 13 residues. The germline V gene encodes CDR1 KGHSH and CDR2 LQKENI. The V end lost 1 base, the J end lost 8 bases, and 9 bases lay between the germline ends. The sequencing input was peripheral blood mononuclear cells (PBMCs). This receptor was identified in a man aged 30 to 45. The rearrangement links TRBV18 to TRBJ2-1, with D maybe TRBD2 (6 bases). CDR3 DNA: TGTGCCAGCTCACCACGCGGGGCCCATGAGCAGTTCTTC. Protein sequence: CASSPRGAHEQFF.